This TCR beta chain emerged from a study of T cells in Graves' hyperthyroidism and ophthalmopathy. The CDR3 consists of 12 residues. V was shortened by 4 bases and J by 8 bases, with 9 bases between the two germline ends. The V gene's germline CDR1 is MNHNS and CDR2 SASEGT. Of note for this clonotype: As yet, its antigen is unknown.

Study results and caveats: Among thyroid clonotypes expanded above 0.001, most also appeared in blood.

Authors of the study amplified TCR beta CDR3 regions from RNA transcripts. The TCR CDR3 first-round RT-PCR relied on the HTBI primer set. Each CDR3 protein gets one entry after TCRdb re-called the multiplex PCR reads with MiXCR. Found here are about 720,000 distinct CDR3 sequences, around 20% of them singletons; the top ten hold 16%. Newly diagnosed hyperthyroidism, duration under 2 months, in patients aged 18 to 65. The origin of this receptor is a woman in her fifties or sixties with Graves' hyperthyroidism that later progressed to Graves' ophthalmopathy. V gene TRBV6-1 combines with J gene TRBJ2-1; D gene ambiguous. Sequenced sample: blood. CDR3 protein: CASSVQLHEQFF. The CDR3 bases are TGTGCCAGCAGTGTACAATTGCATGAGCAGTTCTTC.